A single T cell receptor beta chain is shown here with its context. This sample is drawn from a study of tumor and adjacent non-tumor tissue in lung cancer. The library came from three nested PCR rounds adapted from ARM-PCR protocols. A single record per CDR3 protein comes from TCRdb applying MiXCR to the multiplex PCR reads. The data show some 80,000 distinct CDR3 sequences, with 76% seen just once and around 40% held by the top ten. V lost 0 bases and J lost 7, with 19 bases in between. Germline CDR1 reads SGHKS; CDR2 reads YYEKEE (reference sequence). The CDR3 length is 16 residues. The template was RNA from unsorted bulk tissue. More than 3 cm separated this lung sample from the edge of the tumor.

Sequencing was performed on distant non-tumor lung tissue. V and J are TRBV5-5 and TRBJ1-2, with D tentatively TRBD1 (5 bases). The source is a man aged 70-80 years with non-small cell lung cancer. CDR3 sequence reads: CASSLEYLGQGPGYTF. CDR3 sequence (DNA): TGTGCCAGCAGCTTGGAATATCTGGGTCAGGGCCCTGGCTACACCTTC.